Each of the 20 T cell receptor beta chains below was sequenced from the same sample in a study of CD8 T cells in Susac syndrome. An input of about 0.45 to 1 ug of RNA was subjected to reverse transcription using random hexamers. TCRdb recomputed calls from the immunoSEQ multiplex PCR reads with MiXCR, one row per CDR3 protein. Of hundreds of thousands of distinct CDR3 sequences in the sample, about 94% were seen once. Source material: CD4+ T cells from PBMCs. These receptors all stem from a human donor with Susac syndrome.

The rearrangement uses TRBV6-6 and TRBJ2-1; D perhaps matches TRBD2 (6 bases). The CDR3 length is 12 residues. V was pared by 5 bases and J by 15 bases, with 17 bases between. Germline V gene lookup returns CDR1 MNHNY and CDR2 SVGAGI (reference sequence). CDR3 sequence (DNA): TGTGCCAGCAGTGGAACCGGGAGAGAGGGGTTCTTC. This sequence encodes CASSGTGREGFF.

The gene calls are TRBV7-2 and TRBJ2-3; maybe TRBD1 (5 bases). In germline, CDR1 is SGHTA, CDR2 FQGNSA. V was trimmed by 7 bases and J by 4 bases, leaving 15 bases between them. CDR3 length: 14 residues. The CDR3, as DNA: TGTGCCAGCACCCTAGGGCAGGGTCCAGATACGCAGTATTTT. Translation: CASTLGQGPDTQYF. Together with reference TRBV7-2 and TRBJ2-3, the CDR3 gives the full variable domain: GAGVSQSPSNKVTEKGKDVELRCDPISGHTALYWYRQSLGQGLEFLIYFQGNSAPDKSGLPSDRFSAERTGGSVSTLTIQRTQQEDSAVYLCASTLGQGPDTQYFGPGTRLTVL.

The gene calls are TRBV7-9 and TRBJ2-3, with 10 nucleotides matching TRBD2. This CDR3 has 16 amino acids. Trimming removed 4 bases from V and 1 base from J; junction bases left unmatched: 5. The germline V gene has CDR1 SEHNR and CDR2 FQNEAQ (reference sequence). Here the CDR3 DNA reads TGTGCCAGCAGCTCAACTCTAGCGGGGGGCACAGATACGCAGTATTTT. Its protein product is CASSSTLAGGTDTQYF.

This chain's CDR3 is CSVMNTEAFF. Written as DNA, the CDR3 is TGCAGCGTTATGAACACTGAAGCTTTCTTT. This chain links TRBV29-1 with TRBJ1-1; no firm D call. CDR3 length: 10 residues. V shed 5 bases and J shed 0 bases, with 1 base lying between them. Germline lookup yields CDR1 SQVTM and CDR2 ANQGSEA.

This clonotype was counted between two and nine times. The V and J genes are TRBV20-1 and TRBJ2-2; 7 nucleotides match TRBD1. From germline, CDR1 is DFQATT and CDR2 SNEGSKA (reference sequence). The CDR3 spans 14 residues. V gave up 5 bases and J gave up 5 bases; unmatched junction bases: 8. CDR3: CSAPRQGGTGELFF. CDR3 coding DNA: TGCAGTGCTCCCAGACAGGGCGGAACCGGGGAGCTGTTTTTT.

The chain links TRBV28 to TRBJ2-5; D is uncertain. V lost 4 bases and J 4 bases, leaving 10 bases between the germline ends. This CDR3 has 13 amino acids. Germline CDR1 and CDR2: MDHEN and SYDVKM. The CDR3 coding sequence is TGTGCCAGCAGTTCGACTTACGGAGAGACCCAGTACTTC. It codes for CASSSTYGETQYF.

The chain uses TRBV4-2 and TRBJ1-2; 8 bases agree with TRBD1. From germline, CDR1 is LGHNA and CDR2 YNFKEQ. The CDR3 totals 16 residues. V trimming: 5 bases; J trimming: 7 bases; junction bases outside the gene matches: 15. In DNA, the CDR3 is TGTGCCAGCAGCGAGACTGCAGGGGGCGCCGCCGCTGGCTACACCTTC. It yields the protein CASSETAGGAAAGYTF.

The CDR3 DNA is TGTGCCAGCAGTTTGCGAACCAACTACGAGCAGTACTTC. Protein: CASSLRTNYEQYF. This chain joins TRBV12-3 or TRBV12-4 and TRBJ2-7; no clear D. This CDR3 contains 13 residues. V was cut by 3 bases and J by 3 bases, with 9 bases left in between.

The chain recombines TRBV24-1 with TRBJ2-3, with a weak D call TRBD1 (6 bases). The V gene's germline CDR1 is KGHDR and CDR2 SFDVKD. V shed 7 bases and J shed 0 bases, with 10 bases lying between them. The CDR3 loop spans 14 amino acids. The CDR3 bases are TGTGCCACCAGCGCGAGGGGGAGCACAGATACGCAGTATTTT. It translates to CATSARGSTDTQYF.

The V call is TRBV6-1, the J call TRBJ2-3, with 8 bases fitting TRBD2. Germline CDR1 MNHNS, CDR2 SASEGT. CDR3 length: 17 residues. Trimming cost V 7 bases and J 6 bases; bases outside gene matches: 18. Here the CDR3 DNA reads TGTGCCAGCACTCCCGCCCACGGGGGCGGGGGGCGGGATACGCAGTATTTT. It translates to CASTPAHGGGGRDTQYF.

V is TRBV20-1 and J is TRBJ2-7; D possibly corresponds to TRBD2 (5 bases). The CDR3 covers 16 residues. Trimming stripped 1 base from V and 2 bases from J, with 18 bases between. The V gene's germline CDR1 is DFQATT and CDR2 SNEGSKA (reference sequence). CDR3 DNA: TGCAGTGCTAGAGGTGCGGCGGGCGGCCGCCCCTACGAGCAGTACTTC. Amino acids: CSARGAAGGRPYEQYF.

The chain is built from TRBV5-1 and TRBJ2-7; 8 bases map to TRBD1. Germline values: CDR1 SGHRS, CDR2 YFSETQ. This CDR3 comprises 15 residues. J gave up 6 bases and V 1 base, and 9 bases lay outside the gene matches. The CDR3: CASSLFETGAREQYF. In DNA, the CDR3 is TGCGCCAGCAGCTTGTTTGAGACAGGGGCCCGCGAGCAGTACTTC.

The chain couples TRBV27 to TRBJ1-4, with D possibly TRBD1 on 6 matching bases. The germline gives CDR1 MNHEY, CDR2 SMNVEV (reference sequence). V gave up 5 bases and J gave up 4 bases, with 14 bases separating them. CDR3 length equals 15 residues. The CDR3 sequence is CASSPGRDINEKLFF. The DNA of the CDR3 is TGTGCCAGCAGTCCCGGAAGGGACATTAATGAAAAACTGTTTTTT.

This clonotype was detected a few times. The V gene is TRBV5-4, the J gene TRBJ1-6, with TRBD1 as a possible D gene (6 bases). The CDR3 is 14 residues long. Germline CDR1 SGHNT, CDR2 YYREEE (reference sequence). Deletions cut 0 bases from V and 7 bases from J, with 8 bases between. The CDR3 here is CASSLDRENSPLHF. In DNA form, the CDR3 reads TGTGCCAGCAGCTTGGACAGGGAGAATTCACCCCTCCACTTT.

The chain carries TRBV3-1 and TRBJ1-1; D call uncertain. This CDR3 region has 14 residues. The V end was cut by 4 bases, the J end by 0 bases, with 9 bases between. Germline CDR1 is LGHDT and CDR2 is YNNKEL (reference sequence). The DNA of the CDR3 is TGTGCCAGCAGCCTCCTGGCGGTGAACACTGAAGCTTTCTTT. Translating gives CASSLLAVNTEAFF.

The J gene is TRBJ1-4, the V gene TRBV6-1, with D perhaps matching TRBD1 (6 bases). Germline-derived CDR1 and CDR2 are MNHNS and SASEGT. V was clipped by 2 bases and J by 5 bases, with 9 bases between them. This CDR3 has 14 residues. The DNA of the CDR3 is TGTGCCAGCAGTGAATCCGGACAGAATGAAAAACTGTTTTTT. It codes for CASSESGQNEKLFF.

V and J are TRBV6-5 and TRBJ1-3; D may be TRBD1 (5 bases). V lost 7 bases and J 4 bases, leaving 11 bases between the germline ends. This CDR3 contains 13 residues. Per germline, CDR1 MNHEY and CDR2 SVGAGI. CDR3 in DNA: TGTGCCAGCACCACGGCAGGGGGAAACACCATATATTTT. Translated: CASTTAGGNTIYF.

The chain combines TRBV5-1 with TRBJ1-1; tentatively, D is TRBD1 (5 bases). Germline assignment: CDR1 SGHRS and CDR2 YFSETQ. The CDR3 consists of 15 residues. Between the trimmed V and J ends, which lost 0 bases and 0 bases, there was a span of 9 bases. The CDR3 DNA sequence: TGCGCCAGCAGCTTGGATGGGGCTATGAACACTGAAGCTTTCTTT. Translating gives CASSLDGAMNTEAFF.

This rearrangement joins TRBV27 to TRBJ1-6; unclear D gene. The CDR3 is made up of 14 amino acids. CDR1 and CDR2 from the germline V gene are MNHEY and SMNVEV (reference sequence). V was trimmed by 5 bases and J by 10 bases, leaving 15 bases between them. The CDR3 spells CASSQTRSSSPLHF. The CDR3 DNA follows: TGTGCCAGCAGTCAAACGAGAAGCAGCTCACCCCTCCACTTT.

The chain carries TRBV29-1 and TRBJ1-1; no clear D. Trimming left V 5 bases short and J 2 bases short, with 9 bases between. CDR1 and CDR2 from the germline V gene are SQVTM and ANQGSEA. There are 12 residues in the CDR3. The CDR3, as DNA: TGCAGCGTTTCATCGGGTAACACTGAAGCTTTCTTT. It translates to CSVSSGNTEAFF.